The T cell receptor (beta chain) under discussion was sequenced for a study of blood T cells in healthy people across ages. Study findings and constraints: Naive CD4+ cells and diversity were both higher in long-lived donors than in aged donors. Per million T cells, TCR beta diversity dropped roughly linearly as age increased.

A remark on this clonotype: What it binds is not known.

V lost 1 base, J lost 5 bases, and 11 bases lay in between. CDR1 is DFQATT and CDR2 is SNEGSKA in the germline V gene (reference sequence). The CDR3 extends over 13 amino acids. The second PCR ran about 6 to 11 cycles with a sample-barcoded 5' primer and J-beta primers. Template switching added a 12-random-nucleotide identifier to every cDNA molecule. Every sample gave at least 3 million paired-end reads containing CDR3. TCRdb recomputed calls from the 5' RACE reads with MiXCR, one row per CDR3 protein. Of about 970,000 distinct CDR3 sequences in the sample, roughly 50% are singletons; the top ten hold roughly 23%.

The genes are TRBV20-1 and TRBJ2-5, with D unclear. The sequence was obtained from an older woman in good health. The source material was blood. The CDR3 DNA is TGCAGTGCTAGAGCGCGAGCCCGGGAGACCCAGTACTTC. Translating gives CSARARARETQYF.